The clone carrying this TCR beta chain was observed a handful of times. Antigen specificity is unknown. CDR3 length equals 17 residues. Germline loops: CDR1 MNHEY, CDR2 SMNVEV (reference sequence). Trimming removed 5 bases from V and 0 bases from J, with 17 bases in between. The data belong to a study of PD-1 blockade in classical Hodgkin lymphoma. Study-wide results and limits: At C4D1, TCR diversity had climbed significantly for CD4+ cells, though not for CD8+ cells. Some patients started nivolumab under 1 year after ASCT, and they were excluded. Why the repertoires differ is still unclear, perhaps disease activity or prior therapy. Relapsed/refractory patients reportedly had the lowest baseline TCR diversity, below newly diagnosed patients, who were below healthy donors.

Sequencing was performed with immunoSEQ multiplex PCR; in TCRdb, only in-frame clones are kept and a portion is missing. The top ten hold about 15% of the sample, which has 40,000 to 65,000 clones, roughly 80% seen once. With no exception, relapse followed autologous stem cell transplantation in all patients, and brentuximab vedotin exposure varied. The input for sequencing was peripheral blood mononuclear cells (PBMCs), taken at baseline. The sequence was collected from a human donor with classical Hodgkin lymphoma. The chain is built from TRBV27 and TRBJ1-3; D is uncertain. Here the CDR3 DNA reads TGTGCCAGCAGTCCTGGAGGGTCTCTAAGCTCTGGAAACACCATATATTTT. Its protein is CASSPGGSLSSGNTIYF.